This entry lists 20 T cell receptor beta chains sequenced from one sample in a study of regulatory T cells in long-lasting Graves disease. Time point noted: newly diagnosed GD, antithyroid drugs for less than 3 months. The TCR library used RNA extracted from PBMCs. To make TCR beta libraries, researchers used iRepertoire HTBI primers and Arm-PCR of CDR3 regions. TCRdb fed the multiplex PCR reads into MiXCR, producing one record per CDR3 protein. The sample holds over 450,000 distinct CDR3 sequences; around 11% are singletons and the top ten take roughly 9.3%. These records were also assigned to another study, of T cells in Graves' hyperthyroidism and ophthalmopathy.

This sample comprised peripheral blood mononuclear cells (PBMCs), obtained at new diagnosis, from a patient treated with antithyroid drugs. Receptor source: a woman aged 25 to 39 with Graves disease.

This clonotype was seen many times. The chain combines TRBV27 with TRBJ2-7, with D possibly TRBD2 on 6 matching bases. The CDR3 covers 15 residues. Between the trimmed V and J ends, which lost 0 bases and 2 bases, there was a span of 11 bases. CDR1 and CDR2 from the germline V gene are MNHEY and SMNVEV (reference sequence). As DNA, the CDR3 is TGTGCCAGCAGTTTATCGGGGGGACCCCCCTACGAGCAGTACTTC. This translates into CASSLSGGPPYEQYF.

This clonotype has ten or more counts. The V and J genes are TRBV20-1 and TRBJ2-3; 12 nucleotides align to TRBD2. Germline V gene sequence: CDR1 DFQATT, CDR2 SNEGSKA (reference sequence). V dropped 6 bases and J dropped 5; count of bases not matched to a gene: 9. The CDR3 length is 15 residues. This CDR3 is CSAVRLAGELDTQYF. CDR3 bases: TGCAGTGCCGTTAGACTAGCGGGAGAGTTAGATACGCAGTATTTT.

Worth noting for this clonotype: This may arise from a read error, as a much more abundant clone is one base away. The rearrangement joins TRBV11-1 to TRBJ2-6; D remains ambiguous. V gave up 5 bases and J gave up 0 bases, with 11 bases separating them. The CDR3 contains 16 residues. Germline assignment: CDR1 SGHAT and CDR2 FQDESV (reference sequence). CDR3 DNA sequence: TGTGCCAGCAGCCCCACCTTATACTCTGGGGCCAACGTCCTGACTTTC. Its protein product is CASSPTLYSGANVLTF.

This clonotype has only a few counts. A much larger clone is a single base away; this may be a read error. This chain uses TRBV20-1 with TRBJ1-1; D is possibly TRBD1 (5 bases). CDR1 and CDR2 from the germline V gene are DFQATT and SNEGSKA (reference sequence). V was shortened by 0 bases and J by 3 bases, with 14 bases between the two germline ends. The CDR3 covers 15 residues. CDR3 sequence reads: CSARDGGTEDTEAFF. In DNA form, the CDR3 reads TGCAGTGCTAGAGATGGAGGGACTGAGGACACTGAAGCTTTCTTT.

This clonotype has ten or more counts. The chain recombines TRBV6-1 with TRBJ2-7; 13 nucleotides align to TRBD2. The CDR3 runs 16 residues. Trimming cost V 6 bases and J 7 bases; bases outside gene matches: 12. Germline CDR1 and CDR2: MNHNS and SASEGT. The CDR3 nucleotides read TGTGCCAGCAGACCCCCGGGACTAGCGGGGCCGCAGGAGCAGTACTTC. It is translated as CASRPPGLAGPQEQYF.

At least ten counts were recorded for this clonotype. The V gene is TRBV6-1, the J gene TRBJ2-6, with unresolved D. V lost 3 bases to trimming and J lost 0 bases, with 6 bases between them. CDR3 length: 15 amino acids. CDR1 and CDR2 (germline): MNHNS, SASEGT. This chain's CDR3 is CASSDSGSGANVLTF. DNA for the CDR3: TGTGCCAGCAGTGATTCGGGCTCTGGGGCCAACGTCCTGACTTTC.

This clonotype was counted many times. The rearrangement uses TRBV15 and TRBJ1-2; maybe TRBD1 (5 bases). The germline gives CDR1 LNHNV, CDR2 YYDKDF (reference sequence). The CDR3 contains 17 residues. Trimming left V 3 bases short and J 6 bases short, with 23 bases between. The CDR3 sequence is CATSSYLRDSSEDGYTF. The DNA of the CDR3 is TGTGCCACCAGCAGCTACCTACGGGACTCCTCAGAGGATGGCTACACCTTC.

This clonotype has a count of ten or more. The gene calls are TRBV13 and TRBJ2-5, with 10 nucleotides matching TRBD1. Germline V gene lookup returns CDR1 PRHDT and CDR2 FYEKMQ (reference sequence). The CDR3 totals 16 residues. The J segment lost 4 bases and the V segment lost 5 bases, leaving 10 bases of the junction unmatched. The CDR3 is CASSPWDRGGRETQYF. CDR3 nucleotides: TGTGCCAGCAGCCCCTGGGACAGGGGAGGTAGAGAGACCCAGTACTTC.

The CDR3 bases are TGTGCCAGCAGCTTAAGGGCCACGGGCACAGATACGCAGTATTTT. It encodes CASSLRATGTDTQYF. The chain joins TRBV7-9 to TRBJ2-3; D gene ambiguous. Germline V gene data show CDR1 as SEHNR and CDR2 as FQNEAQ (reference sequence). The CDR3 totals 15 residues. V lost 2 bases, J lost 1 base, and 10 bases lay in between.

Ten or more counts support this clonotype. V gene TRBV3-1 combines with J gene TRBJ2-5; D is unresolved. Germline values: CDR1 LGHDT, CDR2 YNNKEL (reference sequence). Trimming pared 2 bases from V and 5 bases from J, leaving 15 bases between. This CDR3 region has 15 residues. This CDR3 is CASSQRSGNRETQYF. CDR3 DNA sequence: TGTGCCAGCAGCCAACGCTCTGGGAACCGGGAGACCCAGTACTTC.

This clonotype was detected ten times or more. The gene calls are TRBV28 and TRBJ2-2, with D maybe TRBD1 (5 bases). Trimming left V 3 bases short and J 5 bases short, with 25 bases between. CDR1 is MDHEN, CDR2 SYDVKM, per germline. The CDR3 has 19 residues. The CDR3 reads CASSLGPGKHQVLTGELFF. The DNA for the CDR3 is TGTGCCAGCAGTTTGGGGCCGGGCAAGCACCAAGTTTTAACCGGGGAGCTGTTTTTT.

This clonotype showed up just a few times. The chain recombines TRBV3-1 with TRBJ2-1; TRBD2 matches 12 bases. The V gene's germline CDR1 is LGHDT and CDR2 YNNKEL (reference sequence). V lost 1 base and J lost 7; bases outside the gene matches: 8. This CDR3 comprises 17 residues. The CDR3 DNA sequence: TGTGCCAGCAGCCAAGTAGCGACTAGCGGGAGTAGAAATGAGCAGTTCTTC. It codes for CASSQVATSGSRNEQFF.

This clonotype was seen at least ten times. This chain links TRBV12-3 or TRBV12-4 with TRBJ1-2; D not resolved. This CDR3 comprises 14 residues. V dropped 5 bases and J dropped 4 bases, with 14 bases sitting between them. CDR3 in DNA: TGTGCCAGCAGTGACGGCTACCCGTTCTATGGCTACACCTTC. It codes for CASSDGYPFYGYTF.

This clonotype has ten or more counts. The chain has TRBV18 and TRBJ2-7; TRBD2 agrees at 8 bases. V lost 4 bases and J lost 6; bases outside the gene matches: 5. This CDR3 spans 13 amino acids. The V gene's germline CDR1 is KGHSH and CDR2 LQKENI. Here the CDR3 reads CASSRSGSSEQYF. The CDR3 DNA sequence: TGTGCCAGCTCACGAAGCGGGAGCTCCGAGCAGTACTTC.

This clonotype was found many times. In DNA, the CDR3 is TGTGCCTGGACTCCTTCCCGGGACAGGGGTATCAATGAGCAGTTCTTC. This encodes CAWTPSRDRGINEQFF. The V gene is TRBV30, the J gene TRBJ2-1; TRBD1 aligns across 10 bases. Germline V gene lookup returns CDR1 GTSNPN and CDR2 SVGIG (reference sequence). V lost 4 bases to trimming and J lost 6 bases; unmatched junction nucleotides: 12. The CDR3 consists of 16 residues.

The chain carries TRBV7-2 and TRBJ1-1; 10 bases map to TRBD1. J lost 3 bases, V lost 1 base, and 2 bases had no gene match. The CDR3 runs 15 residues. Germline loops: CDR1 SGHTA, CDR2 FQGNSA. The chain's CDR3 is CASSLEGTGDTEAFF. CDR3 coding DNA: TGTGCCAGCAGCTTAGAAGGGACAGGGGACACTGAAGCTTTCTTT.

This clonotype was found many times. Here the CDR3 DNA reads TGTGCCAGCTCACCGGAACGGAACTATGGCTACACCTTC. Protein: CASSPERNYGYTF. The chain uses TRBV18 and TRBJ1-2, with D uncertain. Trimming shortened V by 3 bases and J by 2 bases, and 7 bases separated the two germline ends. The germline CDR1 and CDR2 sequences are KGHSH and LQKENI. The CDR3 runs 13 residues.

This clonotype has at least ten counts. This CDR3 reads CASSVQGSSYNEQFF. The CDR3 nucleotides read TGTGCCAGCAGTGTTCAGGGAAGCTCCTACAATGAGCAGTTCTTC. The chain recombines TRBV2 with TRBJ2-1; TRBD1 is a possible D gene (5 bases). In germline, CDR1 is SNHLY, CDR2 FYNNEI. Trimming stripped 4 bases from V and 0 bases from J, with 10 bases between. The CDR3 is made up of 15 amino acids.

In this sample, this clonotype turned up a few times. Given a much more abundant clone one base away, this may be a read error. The rearrangement uses TRBV5-6 and TRBJ1-1, with D unresolved. This CDR3 spans 14 amino acids. The germline V gene has CDR1 SGHDT and CDR2 YYEEEE. The ends were cut back, 1 base at V and 6 bases at J, with 13 bases in the middle. In DNA, the CDR3 is TGTGCCAGCAGCTTGCGAGGTTCTTGGGCTGAAGCTTTCTTT. Protein sequence: CASSLRGSWAEAFF. The whole variable domain, remainder taken from reference TRBV5-6 and TRBJ1-1, is DAGVTQSPTHLIKTRGQQVTLRCSPKSGHDTVSWYQQALGQGPQFIFQYYEEEERQRGNFPDRFSGHQFPNYSSELNVNALLLGDSALYLCASSLRGSWAEAFFGQGTRLTVV.

This clonotype was seen ten or more times. This chain joins TRBV7-8 and TRBJ2-1; D gene uncertain. This CDR3 region has 13 residues. The V and J ends lost 5 bases and 10 bases respectively, with 15 bases between them. Germline V gene data show CDR1 as SGHVS and CDR2 as FQNEAQ. The CDR3: CASSTRRFDEQFF. The CDR3 nucleotides read TGTGCCAGCAGCACAAGACGCTTCGACGAGCAGTTCTTC. The whole variable domain, remainder taken from reference TRBV7-8 and TRBJ2-1, is GAGVSQSPRYKVAKRGQDVALRCDPISGHVSLFWYQQALGQGPEFLTYFQNEAQLDKSGLPSDRFFAERPEGSVSTLKIQRTQQEDSAVYLCASSTRRFDEQFFGPGTRLTVL.